The T cell receptor (beta chain) described here comes from a study of T cell clonality in common variable immunodeficiency (dated by TCRdb to the mid-2010s). Equivalent amounts of genomic DNA from CVID and control samples were used as sequencing input. For every sample, a 60 bp segment covering the rearranged TCRbeta CDR3 region was amplified and then sequenced. TCRbeta amplification used the immunoSEQ assay, a bias-corrected multiplex PCR with high-throughput sequencing. The study's processing was this. Every unique nucleotide sequence counted as a clone and was annotated with V, D and J genes, copy number and frequency. Sequences were labeled productive if in frame, and non-productive if out of frame or containing stop codons. As previously described, clonality was calculated on the basis of Shannon's entropy. The predicted amino acid sequences of productive clones were used to derive the mean CDR3 Kyte-Doolittle hydropathy. The R hclust function was used to hierarchically cluster scaled V gene usage with Manhattan distance and complete linkage. Sharing of clones by CDR3 amino acid sequence was evaluated through resampling of 12 repertoires per group over 100 rounds. The repertoires were searched for 55 to 75 published EBV-specific TCRbeta sequences and roughly 250 published CMV-specific TCRbeta sequences. After two CVID samples that produced fewer than 10,000 sequences were dropped from the analysis, 42 CVID repertoires remained. Here the immuneACCESS table is served through TCRdb, limited to in-frame sequences with V and J called. Missing clones are a known gap in these copies; in checked studies unresolved V genes cover under half, and the rest lacks a known reason. For V, J and clone size, that table is used; D and trimming come from the DNA. This sample is represented by tens of thousands of clones, with no singletons among them. The top ten clones comprise about 0.68% of the sample.

Overall study results and their limits: Healthy controls shared more TCRbeta clones with each other than CVID subjects shared among themselves (p < 0.0001). Even though DNA input was equal, the average per sample came to some 82,000 unique sequences for controls compared with around 32,000 for CVID samples. According to the authors, figuring out what caused the increased clonality in CVID would require sequencing the repertoires of T cell subpopulations. CVID TCRbeta sequences reportedly showed fewer deletions and N-nucleotide insertions and lacked highly modified clones with 13 or more V deletions. Correlations of repertoire features with clinical complications were constrained by heterogeneity among patients within the CVID cohort. Increased TCRbeta clonality was found in CVID subjects compared with healthy controls (t-test p = 0.018), with the increase being most characteristic of about a third of subjects.

The germline V gene specifies MNHNS as CDR1 and SASEGT as CDR2. From the cysteine up to the phenylalanine, the CDR3 has a length of 13 residues. Sequencing covers 30 bases of the CDR3, shown here with the frame starting at base 1. Between the V and J ends, shortened by 2 bases and 4 bases respectively, the junction contains 8 bases. Most CVID patients and most healthy controls were of Caucasian heritage. Heparinized peripheral whole blood samples of about 5 to 9 ml were collected from each donor. Genomic DNA from adults with common variable immune deficiency (CVID) and from healthy adult controls was used for sequencing of TCRbeta CDR3 repertoires. The control group comprised 22 healthy adult volunteers, some 12 female and approximately ten male, aged about 23 to 75 years with a mean age of approximately 35. Diluted blood was density-centrifuged over Hypaque 1077 or Ficoll-Paque to isolate peripheral blood mononuclear cells. Genomic DNA was extracted from unsorted mononuclear cells by Qiagen column purification or by a centrifugation-based method.

This clone occurred many times. This clone's antigen is unknown. The DNA ends 3 residues before the CDR3 does, and the rest of the CDR3 is filled in from the germline J gene. The rearrangement joined TRBV6-1 to TRBJ1-2, with a tentative D gene TRBD1 over 5 matching bases. The TCR sequence derives from a person aged 18 to 70 in good health. Material: peripheral blood mononuclear cells. The CDR3 region has the sequence CASSEIGVYGYTF. The sequenced part of the CDR3 DNA is TGTGCCAGCAGTGAAATAGGGGTCTATGGC.